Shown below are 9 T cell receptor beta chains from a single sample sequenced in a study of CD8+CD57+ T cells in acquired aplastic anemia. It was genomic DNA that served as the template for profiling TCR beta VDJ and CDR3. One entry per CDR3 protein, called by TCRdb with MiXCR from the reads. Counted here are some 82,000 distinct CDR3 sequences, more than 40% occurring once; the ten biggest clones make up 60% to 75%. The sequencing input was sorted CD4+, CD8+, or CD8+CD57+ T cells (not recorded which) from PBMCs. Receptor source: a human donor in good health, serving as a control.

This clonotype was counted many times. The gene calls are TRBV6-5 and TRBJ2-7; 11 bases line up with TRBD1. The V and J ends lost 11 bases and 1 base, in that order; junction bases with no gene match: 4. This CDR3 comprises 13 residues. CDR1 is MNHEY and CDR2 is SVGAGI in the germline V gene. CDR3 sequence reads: CAAGTGGSYEQYF. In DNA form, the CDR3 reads TGTGCCGCTGGGACAGGGGGATCCTACGAGCAGTACTTC.

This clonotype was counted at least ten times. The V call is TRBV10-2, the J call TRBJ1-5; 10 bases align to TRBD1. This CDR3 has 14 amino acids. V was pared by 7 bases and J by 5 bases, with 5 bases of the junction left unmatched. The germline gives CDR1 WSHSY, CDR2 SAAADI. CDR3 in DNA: TGCGCCAGCAAGGGGACAGGGGTGGATCAGCCCCAGCATTTT. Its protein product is CASKGTGVDQPQHF.

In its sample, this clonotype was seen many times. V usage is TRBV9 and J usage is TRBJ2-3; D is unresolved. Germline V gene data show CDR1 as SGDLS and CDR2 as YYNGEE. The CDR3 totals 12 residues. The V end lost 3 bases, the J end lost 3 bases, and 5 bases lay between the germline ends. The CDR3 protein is CASSGGTDTQYF. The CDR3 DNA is TGTGCCAGCAGCGGGGGTACAGATACGCAGTATTTT. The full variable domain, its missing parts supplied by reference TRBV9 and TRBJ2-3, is DSGVTQTPKHLITATGQRVTLRCSPRSGDLSVYWYQQSLDQGLQFLIQYYNGEERAKGNILERFSAQQFPDLHSELNLSSLELGDSALYFCASSGGTDTQYFGPGTRLTVL.

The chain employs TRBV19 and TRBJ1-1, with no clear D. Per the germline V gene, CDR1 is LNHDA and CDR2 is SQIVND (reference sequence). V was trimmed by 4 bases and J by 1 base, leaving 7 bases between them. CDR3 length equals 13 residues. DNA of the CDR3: TGTGCCAGTAGTACAGCGAGGAACACTGAAGCTTTCTTT. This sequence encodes CASSTARNTEAFF.

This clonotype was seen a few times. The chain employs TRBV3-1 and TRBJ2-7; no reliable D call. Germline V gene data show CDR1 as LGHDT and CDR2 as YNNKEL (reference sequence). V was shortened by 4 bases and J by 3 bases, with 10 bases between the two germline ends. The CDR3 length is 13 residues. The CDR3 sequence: CASSPQGRYEQYF. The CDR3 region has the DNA TGTGCCAGCAGCCCCCAAGGTCGCTACGAGCAGTACTTC.

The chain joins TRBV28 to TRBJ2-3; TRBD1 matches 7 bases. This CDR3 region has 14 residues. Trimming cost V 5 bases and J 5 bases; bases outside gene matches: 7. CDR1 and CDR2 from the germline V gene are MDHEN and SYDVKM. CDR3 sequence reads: CASSTTGWKDTQYF. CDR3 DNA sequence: TGTGCCAGCAGTACGACAGGGTGGAAAGATACGCAGTATTTT. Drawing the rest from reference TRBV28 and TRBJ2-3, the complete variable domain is DVKVTQSSRYLVKRTGEKVFLECVQDMDHENMFWYRQDPGLGLRLIYFSYDVKMKEKGDIPEGYSVSREKKERFSLILESASTNQTSMYLCASSTTGWKDTQYFGPGTRLTVL.

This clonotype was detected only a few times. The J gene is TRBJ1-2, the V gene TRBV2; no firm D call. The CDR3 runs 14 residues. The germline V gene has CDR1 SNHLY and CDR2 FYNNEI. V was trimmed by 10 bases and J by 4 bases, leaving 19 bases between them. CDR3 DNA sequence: TGTGCCACTCAGAGGGCGAGCGGTATCTATGGCTACACCTTC. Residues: CATQRASGIYGYTF.

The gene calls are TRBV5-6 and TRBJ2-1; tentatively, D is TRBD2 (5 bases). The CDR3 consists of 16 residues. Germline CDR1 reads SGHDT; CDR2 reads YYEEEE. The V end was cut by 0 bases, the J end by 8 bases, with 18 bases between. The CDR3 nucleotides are TGTGCCAGCAGCTTGGGTGGACTCTCCCTTAGGGATGAGCAGTTCTTC. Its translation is CASSLGGLSLRDEQFF.

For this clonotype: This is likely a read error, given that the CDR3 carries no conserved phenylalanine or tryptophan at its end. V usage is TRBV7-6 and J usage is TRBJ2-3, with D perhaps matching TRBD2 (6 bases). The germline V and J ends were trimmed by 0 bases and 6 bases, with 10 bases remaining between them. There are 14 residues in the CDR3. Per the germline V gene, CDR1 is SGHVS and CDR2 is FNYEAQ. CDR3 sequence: CASSLAGLRDTQYL. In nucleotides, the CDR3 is TGTGCCAGCAGCTTAGCAGGACTAAGGGATACGCAGTATCTT.